These 18 T cell receptor beta chains share one sample of origin, sequenced in a study of cytomegalovirus exposure and HLA in healthy donors. PCR involved 60 Vbeta and 13 Jbeta primers. Assay used: immunoSEQ multiplex PCR; TCRdb lists only in-frame clones, some missing. The sample gives roughly 140,000 clones, roughly 80% of which show up once; 4.5% is in the top ten. The sequenced sample consisted of PBMCs. The receptors stem from a man in his forties or fifties in good health and CMV-seronegative.

The genes are TRBV28 and TRBJ1-2, with TRBD1 as a possible D gene (6 bases). The CDR3 consists of 15 residues. V dropped 1 base and J dropped 7 bases, with 16 bases sitting between them. Germline V lookup: CDR1 MDHEN, CDR2 SYDVKM. The CDR3 is CASSLYNRVSFGYTF. Written as DNA, the CDR3 is TGTGCCAGCAGTTTATATAACAGGGTTAGCTTTGGCTACACCTTC.

The genes are TRBV19 and TRBJ2-7, with D perhaps TRBD1 (5 bases). The V and J ends lost 5 bases and 1 base respectively, with 12 bases between them. Germline CDR1 reads LNHDA; CDR2 reads SQIVND (reference sequence). There are 14 residues in the CDR3. The CDR3 nucleotides are TGTGCCAGTAGTGTCTCAGGGAATTCCTACGAGCAGTACTTC. It encodes CASSVSGNSYEQYF.

This clone was counted a few times. The gene calls are TRBV19 and TRBJ1-1; D may be TRBD1 (5 bases). Between the trimmed V and J ends, which lost 3 bases and 0 bases, there was a span of 17 bases. Germline V gene sequence: CDR1 LNHDA, CDR2 SQIVND (reference sequence). The CDR3 is made up of 17 amino acids. In DNA form, the CDR3 reads TGTGCCAGTAGTATGGGTCTGGGGACTGGCATGAACACTGAAGCTTTCTTT. As protein: CASSMGLGTGMNTEAFF.

The genes are TRBV10-2 and TRBJ1-4; tentatively, D is TRBD1 (5 bases). CDR1 is WSHSY and CDR2 is SAAADI in the germline V gene. V lost 6 bases and J 5 bases, leaving 10 bases between the germline ends. This CDR3 has 13 residues. CDR3 protein: CASRTERNEKLFF. DNA of the CDR3: TGCGCCAGCAGGACAGAACGGAATGAAAAACTGTTTTTT.

The chain carries TRBV2 and TRBJ2-1; D is unresolved. Deletions cut 7 bases from V and 1 base from J, with 5 bases between. CDR1 SNHLY and CDR2 FYNNEI come from the germline V gene. This CDR3 has 12 residues. The chain's CDR3 is CASTPSYNEQFF. Here the CDR3 DNA reads TGTGCCAGCACCCCGTCCTACAATGAGCAGTTCTTC.

The chain has TRBV9 and TRBJ1-4, with TRBD1 matching over 9 bases. CDR1 and CDR2 (germline): SGDLS, YYNGEE. This CDR3 contains 15 residues. V lost 4 bases to trimming and J lost 4 bases; unmatched junction nucleotides: 5. The CDR3 nucleotides are TGTGCCAGCAGCCCCCTGGGACAGGGTAATGAAAAACTGTTTTTT. This codes for CASSPLGQGNEKLFF.

The gene calls are TRBV29-1 and TRBJ1-2; no clear D gene. Germline V lookup: CDR1 SQVTM, CDR2 ANQGSEA. Trimming left V 6 bases short and J 3 bases short, with 11 bases between. The CDR3 consists of 12 residues. CDR3 bases: TGCAGCGTCCGAGTAAGTTACTATGGCTACACCTTC. Protein: CSVRVSYYGYTF.

The chain recombines TRBV11-2 with TRBJ2-5; D might be TRBD1 (5 bases). The CDR3 totals 15 residues. Germline V gives CDR1 SGHAT, CDR2 FQNNGV. The germline V and J ends were trimmed by 1 base and 5 bases, with 14 bases remaining between them. The CDR3 is CASSLGSGYGETQYF. Here the CDR3 DNA reads TGTGCCAGCAGCTTAGGGTCAGGGTACGGCGAGACCCAGTACTTC.

V is TRBV5-1 and J is TRBJ2-7; perhaps TRBD1 as D (5 bases). V gave up 1 base and J gave up 1 base, with 9 bases separating them. The length of the CDR3 is 14 residues. Germline V gene lookup returns CDR1 SGHRS and CDR2 YFSETQ. The CDR3: CASSLFAGSYEQYF. CDR3 in DNA: TGCGCCAGCAGCTTGTTTGCAGGGTCCTACGAGCAGTACTTC. Full variable domain (rest looked up from reference TRBV5-1 and TRBJ2-7): KAGVTQTPRYLIKTRGQQVTLSCSPISGHRSVSWYQQTPGQGLQFLFEYFSETQRNKGNFPGRFSGRQFSNSRSEMNVSTLELGDSALYLCASSLFAGSYEQYFGPGTRLTVT.

This clone was picked up one time. This chain connects TRBV9 to TRBJ2-7; D remains unclear. The CDR3 contains 12 residues. V lost 4 bases and J lost 6, with 11 bases in between. From germline, CDR1 is SGDLS and CDR2 YYNGEE. CDR3 sequence: CASSSRPREQYF. The CDR3 DNA follows: TGTGCCAGCAGCTCCCGTCCGCGCGAGCAGTACTTC.

The chain combines TRBV4-1 with TRBJ1-4; the match to TRBD1 covers 7 bases. The CDR3 is 14 residues long. V was pared by 6 bases and J by 11 bases, with 12 bases of the junction left unmatched. Per the germline V gene, CDR1 is MGHRA and CDR2 is YSYEKL. The CDR3 protein is CASRQQGGAAKLFF. The CDR3 region has the DNA TGCGCCAGCAGGCAACAAGGGGGCGCAGCCAAACTGTTTTTT.

The chain has TRBV5-6 and TRBJ2-5, with 8 nucleotides matching TRBD2. This CDR3 spans 15 amino acids. Germline trimming cut 0 bases from V and 1 base from J; bases unmatched to any gene: 2. Looked up from germline, CDR1 is SGHDT and CDR2 is YYEEEE. The CDR3 loop reads CASSLELAGQETQYF. The CDR3 bases are TGTGCCAGCAGCTTGGAGCTAGCGGGCCAAGAGACCCAGTACTTC. Using reference TRBV5-6 and TRBJ2-5 for the parts outside the CDR3, the full variable domain is DAGVTQSPTHLIKTRGQQVTLRCSPKSGHDTVSWYQQALGQGPQFIFQYYEEEERQRGNFPDRFSGHQFPNYSSELNVNALLLGDSALYLCASSLELAGQETQYFGPGTRLLVL.

The chain uses TRBV11-2 and TRBJ1-5; D perhaps matches TRBD1 (6 bases). This CDR3 is 17 amino acids long. V was clipped by 2 bases and J by 0 bases, with 14 bases between them. The germline CDR1 and CDR2 sequences are SGHAT and FQNNGV. CDR3 protein: CASSLRGGGSSNQPQHF. In nucleotides, the CDR3 is TGTGCCAGCAGCTTAAGGGGGGGAGGGAGTAGCAATCAGCCCCAGCATTTT. The variable domain in full, completed from reference TRBV11-2 and TRBJ1-5, reads EAGVAQSPRYKIIEKRQSVAFWCNPISGHATLYWYQQILGQGPKLLIQFQNNGVVDDSQLPKDRFSAERLKGVDSTLKIQPAKLEDSAVYLCASSLRGGGSSNQPQHFGDGTRLSIL.

Regarding this clone: Within the sample, other DNA sequences also encode this same CDR3. This chain uses TRBV5-1 with TRBJ2-5, with D tentatively TRBD1 (5 bases). Germline V gene lookup returns CDR1 SGHRS and CDR2 YFSETQ. Trimming left V 4 bases short and J 2 bases short, with 12 bases between. The CDR3 consists of 14 residues. Here the CDR3 DNA reads TGCGCCAGCAGCGCCGCAGGGTCTCAAGAGACCCAGTACTTC. Its protein is CASSAAGSQETQYF.

The chain uses TRBV9 and TRBJ1-4; the match to TRBD1 covers 7 bases. The germline CDR1 and CDR2 sequences are SGDLS and YYNGEE. This CDR3 spans 15 amino acids. J gave up 7 bases and V 4 bases, and 10 bases lay outside the gene matches. CDR3 coding DNA: TGTGCCAGCAGCAGATCAGGGGGTTCGGGTGAAAAACTGTTTTTT. Translating gives CASSRSGGSGEKLFF. The full variable domain, completed using reference TRBV9 and TRBJ1-4, is DSGVTQTPKHLITATGQRVTLRCSPRSGDLSVYWYQQSLDQGLQFLIQYYNGEERAKGNILERFSAQQFPDLHSELNLSSLELGDSALYFCASSRSGGSGEKLFFGSGTQLSVL.

The V gene is TRBV25-1, the J gene TRBJ2-3; 12 positions agree with TRBD2. The CDR3 covers 17 residues. The germline gives CDR1 MGHDK, CDR2 SYGVNS. The trim removed 5 bases at V and 1 base at J, leaving 7 bases unmatched. The CDR3 DNA reads as TGTGCCAGCAGTCTGCTAGCGGGGGGGTCTGGCACAGATACGCAGTATTTT. It yields the protein CASSLLAGGSGTDTQYF.

A few counts support this clone. This chain links TRBV5-6 with TRBJ1-4, with TRBD1 matching 7 bases. Per germline, CDR1 SGHDT and CDR2 YYEEEE. The ends lost 4 bases at V and 6 bases at J; junction bases unmatched: 6. The length of the CDR3 is 14 residues. CDR3 residues: CASSARGTDEKLFF. The CDR3, as DNA: TGTGCCAGCAGCGCGAGGGGGACAGATGAAAAACTGTTTTTT.

There are a few counts of this clone. This chain joins TRBV2 and TRBJ2-1, with 9 bases that match TRBD2. CDR3 length equals 15 residues. Trimming at V came to 2 bases and at J to 9 bases, leaving 8 bases not matched to a gene. Germline V gives CDR1 SNHLY, CDR2 FYNNEI. The CDR3 is CASSERRGGSSEQFF. The CDR3 DNA follows: TGTGCCAGCAGTGAAAGGCGGGGGGGATCCAGTGAGCAGTTCTTC.